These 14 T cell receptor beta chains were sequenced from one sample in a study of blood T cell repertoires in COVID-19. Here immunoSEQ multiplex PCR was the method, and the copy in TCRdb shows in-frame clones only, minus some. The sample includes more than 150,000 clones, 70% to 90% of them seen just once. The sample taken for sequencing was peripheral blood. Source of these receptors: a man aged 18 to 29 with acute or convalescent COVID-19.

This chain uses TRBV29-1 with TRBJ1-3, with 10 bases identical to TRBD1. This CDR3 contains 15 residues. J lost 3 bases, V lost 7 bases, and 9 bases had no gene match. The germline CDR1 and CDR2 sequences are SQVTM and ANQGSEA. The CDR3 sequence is CSAKAGTGVGNTIYF. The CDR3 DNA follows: TGCAGCGCTAAAGCCGGGACAGGGGTTGGAAACACCATATATTTT.

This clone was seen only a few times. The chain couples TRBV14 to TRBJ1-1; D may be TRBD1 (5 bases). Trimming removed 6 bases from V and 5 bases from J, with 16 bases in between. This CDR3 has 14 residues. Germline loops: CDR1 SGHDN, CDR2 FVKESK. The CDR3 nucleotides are TGTGCCAGCAGTCATAGTGGGGGGAGGACTGAAGCTTTCTTT. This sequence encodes CASSHSGGRTEAFF.

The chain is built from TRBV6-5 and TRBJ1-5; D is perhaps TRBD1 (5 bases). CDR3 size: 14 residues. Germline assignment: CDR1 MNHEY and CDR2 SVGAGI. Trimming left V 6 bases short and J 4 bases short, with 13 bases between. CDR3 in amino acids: CASSPDSTNQPQHF. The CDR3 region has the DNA TGTGCCAGCAGCCCCGACAGTACTAATCAGCCCCAGCATTTT.

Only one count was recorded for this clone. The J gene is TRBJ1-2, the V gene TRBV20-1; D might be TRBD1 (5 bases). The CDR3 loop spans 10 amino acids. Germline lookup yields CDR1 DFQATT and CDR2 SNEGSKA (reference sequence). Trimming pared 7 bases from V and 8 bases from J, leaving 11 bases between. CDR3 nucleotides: TGCAGTGATGGAGGGGAAGGCTACACCTTC. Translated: CSDGGEGYTF.

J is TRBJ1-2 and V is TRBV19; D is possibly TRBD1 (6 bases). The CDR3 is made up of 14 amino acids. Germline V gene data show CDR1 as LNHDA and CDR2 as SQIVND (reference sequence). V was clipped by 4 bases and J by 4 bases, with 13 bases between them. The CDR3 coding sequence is TGTGCCAGTAGTAGGCGGACAGACATCTATGGCTACACCTTC. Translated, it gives CASSRRTDIYGYTF.

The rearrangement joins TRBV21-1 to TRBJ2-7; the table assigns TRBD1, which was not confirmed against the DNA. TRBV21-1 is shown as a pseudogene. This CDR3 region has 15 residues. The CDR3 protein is CASSNFRQGTYEQYV. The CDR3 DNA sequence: TGTGCCAGCAGCAACTTCCGACAGGGGACCTACGAGCAGTACGTC.

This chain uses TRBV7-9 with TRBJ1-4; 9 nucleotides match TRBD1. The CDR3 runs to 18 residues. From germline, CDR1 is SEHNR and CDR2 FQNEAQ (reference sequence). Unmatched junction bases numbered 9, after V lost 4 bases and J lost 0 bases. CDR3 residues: CASSSVGTGSATNEKLFF. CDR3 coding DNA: TGTGCCAGCAGCTCTGTCGGGACAGGGTCTGCAACTAATGAAAAACTGTTTTTT.

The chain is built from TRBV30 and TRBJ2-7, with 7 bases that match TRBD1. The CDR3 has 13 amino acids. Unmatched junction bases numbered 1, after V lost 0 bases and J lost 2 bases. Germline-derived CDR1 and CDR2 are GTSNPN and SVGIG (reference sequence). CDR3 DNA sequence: TGTGCCTGGAGTGTAGACAGGGCCTACGAGCAGTACTTC. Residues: CAWSVDRAYEQYF.

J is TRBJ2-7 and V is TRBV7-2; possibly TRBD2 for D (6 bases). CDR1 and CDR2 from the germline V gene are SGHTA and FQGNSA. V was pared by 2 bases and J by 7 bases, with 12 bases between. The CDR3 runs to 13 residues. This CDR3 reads CASSLIGAGEQYF. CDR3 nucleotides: TGTGCCAGCAGCTTAATTGGGGCGGGGGAGCAGTACTTC. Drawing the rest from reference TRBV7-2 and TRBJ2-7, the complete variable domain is GAGVSQSPSNKVTEKGKDVELRCDPISGHTALYWYRQSLGQGLEFLIYFQGNSAPDKSGLPSDRFSAERTGGSVSTLTIQRTQQEDSAVYLCASSLIGAGEQYFGPGTRLTVT.

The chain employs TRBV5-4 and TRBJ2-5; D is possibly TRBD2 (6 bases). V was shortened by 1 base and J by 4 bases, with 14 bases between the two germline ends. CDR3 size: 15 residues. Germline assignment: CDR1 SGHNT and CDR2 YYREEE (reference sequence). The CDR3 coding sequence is TGTGCCAGCAGCTTGCCGGGAGCCATGGGAGAGACCCAGTACTTC. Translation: CASSLPGAMGETQYF.

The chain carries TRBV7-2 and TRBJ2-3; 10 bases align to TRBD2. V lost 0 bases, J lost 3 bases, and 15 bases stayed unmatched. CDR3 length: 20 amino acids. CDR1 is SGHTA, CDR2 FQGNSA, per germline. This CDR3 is CASSLAKGLARGMGTDTQYF. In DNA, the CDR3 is TGTGCCAGCAGCTTAGCAAAGGGACTAGCGCGGGGGATGGGGACAGATACGCAGTATTTT.

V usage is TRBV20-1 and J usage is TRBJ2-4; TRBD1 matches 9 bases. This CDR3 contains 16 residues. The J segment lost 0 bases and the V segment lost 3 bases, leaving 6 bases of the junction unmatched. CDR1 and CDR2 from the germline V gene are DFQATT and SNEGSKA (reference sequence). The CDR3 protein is CSASRGQGLAKNIQYF. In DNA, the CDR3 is TGCAGTGCTAGTCGCGGACAGGGGCTAGCCAAAAACATTCAGTACTTC.

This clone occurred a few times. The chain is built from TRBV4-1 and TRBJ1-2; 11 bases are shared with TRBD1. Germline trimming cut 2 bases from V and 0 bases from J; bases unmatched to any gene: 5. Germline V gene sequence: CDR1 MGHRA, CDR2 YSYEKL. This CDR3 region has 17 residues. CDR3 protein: CASSQPGQGVANYGYTF. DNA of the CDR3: TGCGCCAGCAGCCAACCGGGACAGGGGGTAGCTAACTATGGCTACACCTTC.

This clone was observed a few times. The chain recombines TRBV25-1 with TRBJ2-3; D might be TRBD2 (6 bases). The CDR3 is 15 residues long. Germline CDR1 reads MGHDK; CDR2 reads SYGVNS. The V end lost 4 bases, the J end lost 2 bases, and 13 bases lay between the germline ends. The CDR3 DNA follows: TGTGCCAGCAGTGCCCTTGAGCGGGTCACAGATACGCAGTATTTT. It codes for CASSALERVTDTQYF.